Detailed here is one T cell receptor (beta chain). Its antigen remains unknown. These data belong to a study of shared clonotypes between healthy human individuals. Study observations and caveats: Naive subsets generally had larger estimated richness than memory subsets.

Germline-derived CDR1 and CDR2 are SGHTA and FQGNSA. The CDR3 is made up of 15 amino acids. V lost 5 bases, J lost 1 base, and 14 bases lay in between. Sequenced by immunoSEQ multiplex PCR; TCRdb stores in-frame clones only, minus some. The sample has millions of clones, roughly 94% seen once. The sequencing sample was made of naive CD4+ T cells sorted from blood. Described subset: CD45RA+ positively selected. This TCR came from a man in his late teens or twenties in good health. The chain joins TRBV7-2 to TRBJ1-1; D unclear. The CDR3 nucleotides are TGTGCCAGCAGCCCCTCAGGCCGCAGGAACACTGAAGCTTTCTTT. It encodes CASSPSGRRNTEAFF.